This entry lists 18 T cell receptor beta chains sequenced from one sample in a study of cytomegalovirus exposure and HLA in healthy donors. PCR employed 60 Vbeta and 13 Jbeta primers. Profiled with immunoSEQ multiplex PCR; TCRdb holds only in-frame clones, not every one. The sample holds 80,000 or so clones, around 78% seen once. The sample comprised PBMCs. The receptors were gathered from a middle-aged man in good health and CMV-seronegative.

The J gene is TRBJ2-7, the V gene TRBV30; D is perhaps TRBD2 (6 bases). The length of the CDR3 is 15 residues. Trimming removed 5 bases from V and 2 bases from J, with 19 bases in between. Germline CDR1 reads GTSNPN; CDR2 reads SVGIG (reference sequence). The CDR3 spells CAWVGRSGSAYEQYF. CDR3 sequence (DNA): TGTGCCTGGGTGGGGAGAAGCGGGTCAGCCTACGAGCAGTACTTC.

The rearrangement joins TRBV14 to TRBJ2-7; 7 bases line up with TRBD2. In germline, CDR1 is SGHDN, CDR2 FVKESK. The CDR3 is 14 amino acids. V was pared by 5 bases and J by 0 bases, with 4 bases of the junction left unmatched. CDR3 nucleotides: TGTGCCAGCAGCGAGCAGCGGGGCTCCTACGAGCAGTACTTC. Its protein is CASSEQRGSYEQYF.

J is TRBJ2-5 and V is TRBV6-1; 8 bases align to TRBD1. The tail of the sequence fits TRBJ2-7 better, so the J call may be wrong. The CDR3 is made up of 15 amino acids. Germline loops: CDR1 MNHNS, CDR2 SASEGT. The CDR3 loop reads CASSHEDRGSYEQYF. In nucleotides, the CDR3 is TGTGCCAGCAGCCACGAAGACAGGGGTTCCTACGAGCAGTACTTC.

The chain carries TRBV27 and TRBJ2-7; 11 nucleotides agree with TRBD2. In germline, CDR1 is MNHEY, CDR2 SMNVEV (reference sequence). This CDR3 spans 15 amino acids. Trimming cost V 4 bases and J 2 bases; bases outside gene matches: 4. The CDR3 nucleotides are TGTGCCAGCAGTTCCCAGACTAGCGGGGCCTACGAGCAGTACTTC. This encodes CASSSQTSGAYEQYF.

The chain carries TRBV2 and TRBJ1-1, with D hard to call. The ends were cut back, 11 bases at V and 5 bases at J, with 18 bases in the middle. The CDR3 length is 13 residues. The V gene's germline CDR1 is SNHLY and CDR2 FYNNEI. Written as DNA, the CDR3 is TGTGCCGGCGGACGAGGGCTGAGGACTGAAGCTTTCTTT. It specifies CAGGRGLRTEAFF. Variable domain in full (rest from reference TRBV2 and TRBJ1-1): EPEVTQTPSHQVTQMGQEVILRCVPISNHLYFYWYRQILGQKVEFLVSFYNNEISEKSEIFDDQFSVERPDGSNFTLKIRSTKLEDSAMYFCAGGRGLRTEAFFGQGTRLTVV.

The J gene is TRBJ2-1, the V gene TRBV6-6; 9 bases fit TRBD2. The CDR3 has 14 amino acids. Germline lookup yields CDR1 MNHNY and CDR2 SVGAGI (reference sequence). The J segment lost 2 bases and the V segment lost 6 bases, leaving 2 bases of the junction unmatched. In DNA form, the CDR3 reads TGTGCCAGCAGGACTAGCGGACCCTACAATGAGCAGTTCTTC. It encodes CASRTSGPYNEQFF.

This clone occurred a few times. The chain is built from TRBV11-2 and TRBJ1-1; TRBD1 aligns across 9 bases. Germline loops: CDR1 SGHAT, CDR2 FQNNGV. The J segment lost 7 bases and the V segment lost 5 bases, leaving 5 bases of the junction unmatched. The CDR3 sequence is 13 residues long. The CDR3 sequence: CASSTRQGGEAFF. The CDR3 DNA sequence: TGTGCCAGCAGCACTCGACAGGGGGGTGAAGCTTTCTTT.

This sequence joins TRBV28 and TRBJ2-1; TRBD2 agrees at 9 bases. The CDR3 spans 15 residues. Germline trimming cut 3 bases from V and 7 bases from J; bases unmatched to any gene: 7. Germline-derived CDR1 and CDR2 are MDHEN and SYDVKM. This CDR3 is CASSFLAGESNEQFF. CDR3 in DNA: TGTGCCAGCAGTTTTTTAGCGGGAGAGTCGAATGAGCAGTTCTTC.

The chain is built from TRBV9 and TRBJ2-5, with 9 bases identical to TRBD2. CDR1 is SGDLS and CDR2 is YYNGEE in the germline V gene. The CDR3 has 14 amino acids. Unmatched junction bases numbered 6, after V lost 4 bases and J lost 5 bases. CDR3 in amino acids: CASSLAGVGETQYF. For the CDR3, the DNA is TGTGCCAGCAGCTTAGCGGGAGTGGGTGAGACCCAGTACTTC.

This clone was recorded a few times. DNA for the CDR3: TGTGCCATCAGTGGAAGAGGGAGAAGTGGCACCGGGGAGCTGTTTTTT. Translating gives CAISGRGRSGTGELFF. V gene TRBV10-3 combines with J gene TRBJ2-2; D perhaps matches TRBD2 (5 bases). The germline CDR1 and CDR2 sequences are ENHRY and SYGVKD. The V gene lost 4 bases and the J gene lost 4 bases, with 16 bases spanning the gap. The length of the CDR3 is 16 residues.

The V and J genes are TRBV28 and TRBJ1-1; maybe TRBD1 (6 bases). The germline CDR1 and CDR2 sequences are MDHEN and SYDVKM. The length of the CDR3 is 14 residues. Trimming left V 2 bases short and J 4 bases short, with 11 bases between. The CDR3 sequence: CASSLGGRGTEAFF. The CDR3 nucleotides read TGTGCCAGCAGTTTAGGGGGCAGGGGCACTGAAGCTTTCTTT.

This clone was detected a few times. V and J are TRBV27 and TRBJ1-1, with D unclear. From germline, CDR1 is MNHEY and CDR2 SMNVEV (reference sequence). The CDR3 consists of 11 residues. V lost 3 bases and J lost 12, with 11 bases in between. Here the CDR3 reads CASSFPTLTFF. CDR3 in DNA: TGTGCCAGCAGTTTCCCCACTTTAACTTTCTTT.

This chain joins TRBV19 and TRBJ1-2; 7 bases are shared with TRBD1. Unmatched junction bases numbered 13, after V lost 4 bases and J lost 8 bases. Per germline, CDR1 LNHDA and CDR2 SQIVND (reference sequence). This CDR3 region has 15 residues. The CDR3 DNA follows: TGTGCCAGTAGTAACAAGACAGGGCTTCTACGAGGCTACACCTTC. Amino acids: CASSNKTGLLRGYTF.

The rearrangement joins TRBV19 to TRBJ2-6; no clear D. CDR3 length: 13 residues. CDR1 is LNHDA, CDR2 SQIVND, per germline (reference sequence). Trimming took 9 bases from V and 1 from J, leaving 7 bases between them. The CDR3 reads CASAESGANVLTF. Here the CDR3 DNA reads TGTGCCAGCGCAGAATCTGGGGCCAACGTCCTGACTTTC.

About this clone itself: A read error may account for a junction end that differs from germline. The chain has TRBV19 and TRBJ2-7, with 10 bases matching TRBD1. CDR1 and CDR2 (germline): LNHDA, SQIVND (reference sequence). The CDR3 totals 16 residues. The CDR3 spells CASRIAGTGDRGEQYF. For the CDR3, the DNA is TGTGCCAGTAGGATAGCCGGGACAGGGGACCGTGGCGAGCAGTACTTC.

CDR3 bases: TGTGCCAGCAGCGAATGGGGCGGCGGGAGGGGGAAAGAGACCCAGTACTTC. The encoded protein is CASSEWGGGRGKETQYF. The chain joins TRBV7-6 to TRBJ2-5, with 9 bases matching TRBD2. CDR1 is SGHVS, CDR2 FNYEAQ, per germline. J gave up 3 bases and V 5 bases, and 13 bases lay outside the gene matches. This CDR3 comprises 17 residues.

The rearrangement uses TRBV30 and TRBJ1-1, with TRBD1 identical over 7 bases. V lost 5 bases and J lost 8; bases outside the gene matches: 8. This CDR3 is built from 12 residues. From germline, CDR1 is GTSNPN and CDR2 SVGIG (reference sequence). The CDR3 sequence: CAWGTGEWEAFF. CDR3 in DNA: TGTGCCTGGGGTACAGGGGAGTGGGAAGCTTTCTTT.

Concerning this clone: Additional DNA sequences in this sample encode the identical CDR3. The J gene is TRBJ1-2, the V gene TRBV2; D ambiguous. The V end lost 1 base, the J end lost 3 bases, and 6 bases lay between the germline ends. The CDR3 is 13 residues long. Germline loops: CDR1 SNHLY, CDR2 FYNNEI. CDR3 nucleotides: TGTGCCAGCAGTGAAGACCGAGACTATGGCTACACCTTC. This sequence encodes CASSEDRDYGYTF.